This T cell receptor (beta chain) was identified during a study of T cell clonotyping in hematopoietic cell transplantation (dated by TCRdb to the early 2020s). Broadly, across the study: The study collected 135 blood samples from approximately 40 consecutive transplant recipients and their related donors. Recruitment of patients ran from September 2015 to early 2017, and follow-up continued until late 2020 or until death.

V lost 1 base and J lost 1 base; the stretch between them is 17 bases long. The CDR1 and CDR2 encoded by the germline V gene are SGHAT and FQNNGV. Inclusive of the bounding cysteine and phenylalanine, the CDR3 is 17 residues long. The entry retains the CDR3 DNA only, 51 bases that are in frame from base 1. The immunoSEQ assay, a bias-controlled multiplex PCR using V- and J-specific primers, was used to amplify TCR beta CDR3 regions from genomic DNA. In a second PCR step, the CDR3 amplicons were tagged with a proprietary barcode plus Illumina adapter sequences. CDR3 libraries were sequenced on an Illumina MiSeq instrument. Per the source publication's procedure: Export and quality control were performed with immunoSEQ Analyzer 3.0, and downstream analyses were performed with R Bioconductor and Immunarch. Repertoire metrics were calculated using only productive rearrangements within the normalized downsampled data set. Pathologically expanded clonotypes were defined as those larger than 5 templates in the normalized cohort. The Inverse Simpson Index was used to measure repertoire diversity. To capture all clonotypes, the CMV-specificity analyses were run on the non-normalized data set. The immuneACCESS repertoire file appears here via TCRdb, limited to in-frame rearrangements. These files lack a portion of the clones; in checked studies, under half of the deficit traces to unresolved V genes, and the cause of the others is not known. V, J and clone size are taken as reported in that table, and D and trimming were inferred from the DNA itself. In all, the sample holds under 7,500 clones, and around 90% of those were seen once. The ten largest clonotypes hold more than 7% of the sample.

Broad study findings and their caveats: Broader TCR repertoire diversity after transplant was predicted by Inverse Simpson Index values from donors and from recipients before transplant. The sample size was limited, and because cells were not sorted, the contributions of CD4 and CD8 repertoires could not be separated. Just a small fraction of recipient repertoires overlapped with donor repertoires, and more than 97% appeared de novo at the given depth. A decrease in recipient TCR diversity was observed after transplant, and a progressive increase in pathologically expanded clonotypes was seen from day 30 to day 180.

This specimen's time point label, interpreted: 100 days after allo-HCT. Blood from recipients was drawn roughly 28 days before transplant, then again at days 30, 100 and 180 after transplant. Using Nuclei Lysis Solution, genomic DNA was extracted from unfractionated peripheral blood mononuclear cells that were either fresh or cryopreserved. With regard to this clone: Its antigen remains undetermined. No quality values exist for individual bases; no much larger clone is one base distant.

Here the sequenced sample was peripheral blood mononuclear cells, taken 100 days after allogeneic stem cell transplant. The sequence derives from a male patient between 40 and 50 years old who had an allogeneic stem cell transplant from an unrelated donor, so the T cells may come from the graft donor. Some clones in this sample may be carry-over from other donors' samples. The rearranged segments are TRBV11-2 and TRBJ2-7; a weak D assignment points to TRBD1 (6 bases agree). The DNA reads TGTGCCAGCAGCTTAGCCCAACTAAGGACAGCGTCCTACGAGCAGTACTTC. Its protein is CASSLAQLRTASYEQYF.